This T cell receptor (beta chain) was captured in a study of CD8 T cells in Susac syndrome. Germline CDR1 and CDR2: MDHEN and SYDVKM. The CDR3 is made up of 17 amino acids. The ends lost 3 bases at V and 5 bases at J; junction bases unmatched: 15. TEMRA cells were FACS-enriched and CD8+ and CD4+ T cells negatively isolated. RNA amounts of roughly 0.5 to 1 ug underwent reverse transcription with random hexamers. TCRdb itself ran the immunoSEQ multiplex PCR reads through MiXCR, one entry per CDR3 protein. Among around 200,000 distinct CDR3 sequences listed, roughly 94% were seen once. Study-wide results and limits: The study identified sixteen and five Susac-specific public clones in total CD8+ and CD8+ TEMRA repertoires.

Note on this clonotype: Its antigen remains unidentified.

Material: CD8+ T cells from PBMCs. The clonotype comes from a human donor with Susac syndrome. The chain has TRBV28 and TRBJ2-5; TRBD1 matches at 7 bases. The CDR3: CASSFKTETTGVETQYF. The CDR3 DNA reads as TGTGCCAGCAGTTTCAAAACAGAAACCACAGGGGTGGAGACCCAGTACTTC.